What follows is one TCR beta chain and its context. These data belong to a study of cytomegalovirus exposure and HLA in healthy donors. Healthy bone marrow donors supplied every sample. Donors were nominally healthy when sampled, though unrecorded immune exposures were likely. The CDR3 loop spans 13 amino acids. Trimming removed 7 bases at V and 0 bases at J, with 10 bases between. From germline, CDR1 is SGHDT and CDR2 YYEEEE. The PCR employed 60 Vbeta primers together with 13 Jbeta primers. Libraries were prepared by immunoSEQ multiplex PCR; TCRdb keeps only in-frame clonotypes and omits some of them. The data contain fewer than 200,000 clones, around 80% of them seen just once; the ten biggest clones take up approximately 0.69%.

This TCR was recovered from a woman between 35 and 50 years old in good health and CMV-seronegative. Specimen: PBMCs. V gene TRBV5-6 combines with J gene TRBJ1-2; D is perhaps TRBD1 (6 bases). CDR3 in DNA: TGTGCCAGCTCGACAGGAGCTAACTATGGCTACACCTTC. Translating gives CASSTGANYGYTF.